Described below is a single T cell receptor beta chain sequence and its context. What it recognizes is unknown. Using immunoSEQ multiplex PCR, the repertoire was profiled, and TCRdb retains in-frame clones only, with some absent. Found here are some 65,000 clones, approximately 87% of them singletons; the top ten hold about 1.6%. This entry comes from a study of CD4 T cells in relation to SARS-CoV-2 and coronaviruses. Unexposed donor CD4+ T cells date from about 2011-2018, before the COVID-19 pandemic. The CDR3 is 14 residues long. Germline V lookup: CDR1 SGHTA, CDR2 FQGNSA. V was trimmed by 2 bases and J by 6 bases, leaving 14 bases between them. Study-level results: Crossreactivity was assessed only for spike protein, not other viral proteins. The assay detects memory recall responses, not culture-primed primary responses.

The specimen was memory CD4+ T cells from PBMCs. The receptor was isolated from a human donor in good health. The V gene is TRBV7-2, the J gene TRBJ2-7; maybe TRBD1 (6 bases). CDR3 region: CASSLYGAGAEQYF. In nucleotides, the CDR3 is TGTGCCAGCAGCTTATATGGGGCAGGGGCCGAGCAGTACTTC.